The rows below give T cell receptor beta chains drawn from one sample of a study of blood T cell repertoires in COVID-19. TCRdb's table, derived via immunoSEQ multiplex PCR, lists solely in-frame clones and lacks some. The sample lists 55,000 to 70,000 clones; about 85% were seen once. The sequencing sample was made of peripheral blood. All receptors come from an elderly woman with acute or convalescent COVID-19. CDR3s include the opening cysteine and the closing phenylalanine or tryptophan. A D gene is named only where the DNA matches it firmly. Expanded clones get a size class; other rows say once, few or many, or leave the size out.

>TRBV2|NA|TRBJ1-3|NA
TGTGCCAGCAGTGCTGGGGGGAGTGGAAACACCATATATTTT
CASSAGGSGNTIYF
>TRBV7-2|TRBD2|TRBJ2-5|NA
TGTGCCAGCAGCGCCGGGACTAGCGGGGAGACCCAGTACTTC
CASSAGTSGETQYF
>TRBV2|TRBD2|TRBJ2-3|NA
TGTGCCAGCAGGCAACTAGCGGGGGGCACAGATACGCAGTATTTT
CASRQLAGGTDTQYF
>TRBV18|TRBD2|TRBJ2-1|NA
TGTGCCAGCTCACCCGGGACTAGCAGATATTGGTCCTACAATGAGCAGTTCTTC
CASSPGTSRYWSYNEQFF
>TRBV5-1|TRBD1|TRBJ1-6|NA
TGCGCCAGCAGCGCCCTGGGCCGGACAGGGAATTCACCCCTCCACTTT
CASSALGRTGNSPLHF
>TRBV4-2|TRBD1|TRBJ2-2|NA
TGTGCCAGCAGCCAAGAGGGGACAGCGAACACCGGGGAGCTGTTTTTT
CASSQEGTANTGELFF
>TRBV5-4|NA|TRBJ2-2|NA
TGTGCCAGCAGCTTGGGTAGGGGTGGCACCGGGGAGCTGTTTTTT
CASSLGRGGTGELFF
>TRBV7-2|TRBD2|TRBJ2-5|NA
TGTGCCAGCAGCTTCAGGACTAGCGAGACCCAGTACTTC
CASSFRTSETQYF
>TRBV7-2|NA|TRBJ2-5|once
TGTGCCAGCAGCTTAGCGGCTAGTACGTGGGAGACCCAGTACTTC
CASSLAASTWETQYF
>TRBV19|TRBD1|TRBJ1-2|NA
TGTGCCAGCCACTCCCGGGACAGGGTAAATGGCTACACCTTC
CASHSRDRVNGYTF
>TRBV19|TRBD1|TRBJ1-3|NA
TGTGCCAGTAGTTGGGGACAGAACACCATATATTTT
CASSWGQNTIYF
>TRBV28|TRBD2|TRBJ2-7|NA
TGTGCCAGCAGACCTCCTTCTGGCGGGGGGGTGGGCGAGCAGTACTTC
CASRPPSGGGVGEQYF
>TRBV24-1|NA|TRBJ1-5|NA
TGTGCCACCAGTGACCGGGTGGGGCCCAATCAGCCCCAGCATTTT
CATSDRVGPNQPQHF
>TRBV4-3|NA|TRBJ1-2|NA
TGCGCCAGCAGCCAGGAGGGGTCGAGAGTAAACTATGGCTACACCTTC
CASSQEGSRVNYGYTF
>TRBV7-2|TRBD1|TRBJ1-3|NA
TGTGCCAGCAGCCACGGAACAGGGGCGGGGGGAAACACCATATATTTT
CASSHGTGAGGNTIYF
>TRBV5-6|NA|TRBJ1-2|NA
TGTGCCAGCAGCTTGGGCCACAGGGCCAGCTATGGCTACACCTTC
CASSLGHRASYGYTF
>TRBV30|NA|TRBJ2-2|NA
TGTGCCTGGAACCGGGCAGGGGCCGGGGAGCTGTTTTTT
CAWNRAGAGELFF
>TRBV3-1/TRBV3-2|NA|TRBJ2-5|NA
TGTGCCAGCAGCCAAGAGCATGCAGGGCAAGAGACCCAGTACTTC
CASSQEHAGQETQYF
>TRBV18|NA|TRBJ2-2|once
TGTGCCAGCTCACCCTTGACAGGCACCGGGGAGCTGTTTTTT
CASSPLTGTGELFF
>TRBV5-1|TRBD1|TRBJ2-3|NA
TGCGCCAGCAGTAACAGGGGGGATACGCAGTATTTT
CASSNRGDTQYF
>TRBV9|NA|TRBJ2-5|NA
TGTGCCAGCAGCGTAGACGACTGGGAGGAGACCCAGTACTTC
CASSVDDWEETQYF
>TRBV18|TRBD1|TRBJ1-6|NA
TGTGCCAGCTCACCTGGGACAGGTCTAACCCTCCACTTT
CASSPGTGLTLHF
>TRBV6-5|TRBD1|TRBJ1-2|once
TGTGCCAGCAGTTACTCGACAGGGACCTATGGCTACACCTTC
CASSYSTGTYGYTF
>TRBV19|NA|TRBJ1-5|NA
TGTGCCAGCACTTGGGACACAAGACAGCCCCAGCATTTT
CASTWDTRQPQHF
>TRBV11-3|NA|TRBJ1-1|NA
TGTGCCAGCAGCTTGGGACATGGTGCTGAAGCTTTCTTT
CASSLGHGAEAFF
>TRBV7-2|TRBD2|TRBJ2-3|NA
TGTGCCAGCAGCTTAGGACTAGCGGGAGCCGGTGGGGGCACAGATACGCAGTATTTT
CASSLGLAGAGGGTDTQYF
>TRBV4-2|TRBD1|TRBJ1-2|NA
TGTGCCAGCAGCCCCACGCAGGGGGACGGCTACACCTTC
CASSPTQGDGYTF
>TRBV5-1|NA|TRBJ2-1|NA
TGCGCCAGCAGCTTGAGGTCAGGCCCCGATGAGCAGTTCTTC
CASSLRSGPDEQFF
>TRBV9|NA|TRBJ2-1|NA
TGTGCCAGCAGCGTAGATAAGGTTGAGAGGTACAATGAGCAGTTCTTC
CASSVDKVERYNEQFF